This TCR beta chain was captured in a study of beta chain features in type 1 diabetes. With 4 bases removed from V and 7 bases from J, the gap between germline ends came to 15 bases. Germline CDR1 SGHDT, CDR2 YYEEEE. CDR3 length: 14 residues. General observations from the study: Among all four CD4+ subsets, Type 1 diabetes patients had TCRB CDR3s that were moderately but significantly shorter.

As for this clone: Its matching antigen is unknown.

Every isolated RNA sample was fully reverse transcribed, so sequencing captured expressed TCRB transcripts. Profiled with immunoSEQ multiplex PCR; TCRdb holds only in-frame clones, not every one. Of about 400,000 clones listed, around 12% are singletons. V gene TRBV5-6 combines with J gene TRBJ1-5; D unresolved. The clonotype was recovered from a woman aged 18 to 35 with type 1 diabetes. The source material was naive CD4+ T cells from blood. CDR3 sequence reads: CASSLSRERQPQHF. The CDR3 DNA follows: TGTGCCAGCAGCCTCTCGCGGGAGAGGCAGCCCCAGCATTTT.